The subject of this entry is one T cell receptor (beta chain). The sample comes from a study of cytomegalovirus exposure and HLA in healthy donors. Study overall: A prior analysis found 100 million to 140 million unique TCR beta sequences from around 180 million T cells.

This CDR3 is built from 17 residues. Trimming at V came to 2 bases and at J to 11 bases, leaving 16 bases not matched to a gene. Germline assignment: CDR1 SGHTA and CDR2 FQGTGA. The PCR ran on 60 Vbeta and 13 Jbeta primers. Generated by immunoSEQ multiplex PCR, the TCRdb table keeps only in-frame clones and is missing some. The table lists around 180,000 clones, around 83% of them singletons, with approximately 1.2% in the top ten. The sample comprised PBMCs. The gene calls are TRBV7-3 and TRBJ2-1; TRBD2 matches at 9 bases. This sequence was found in a girl aged 2-10 years in good health and CMV-seropositive. CDR3 in DNA: TGTGCCAGCAGCTTATATGGGGGGGGTCTAGCGGGGACTCAGCAGTTCTTC. Protein product: CASSLYGGGLAGTQQFF.